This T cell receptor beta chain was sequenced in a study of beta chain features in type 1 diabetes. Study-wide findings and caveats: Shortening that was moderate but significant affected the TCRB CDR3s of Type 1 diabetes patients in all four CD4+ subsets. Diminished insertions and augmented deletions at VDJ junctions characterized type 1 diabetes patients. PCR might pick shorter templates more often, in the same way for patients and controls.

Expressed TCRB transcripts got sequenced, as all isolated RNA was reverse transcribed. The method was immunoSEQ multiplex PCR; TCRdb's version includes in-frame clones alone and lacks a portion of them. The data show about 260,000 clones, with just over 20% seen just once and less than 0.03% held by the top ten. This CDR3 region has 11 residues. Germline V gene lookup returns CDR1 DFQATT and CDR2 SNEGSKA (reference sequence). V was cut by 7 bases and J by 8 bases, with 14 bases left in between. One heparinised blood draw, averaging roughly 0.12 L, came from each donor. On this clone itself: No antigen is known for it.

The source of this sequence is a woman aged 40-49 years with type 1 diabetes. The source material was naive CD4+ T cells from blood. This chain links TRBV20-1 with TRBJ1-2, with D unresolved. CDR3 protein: CSGLGEGGYTF. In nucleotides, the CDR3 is TGCAGTGGACTCGGGGAAGGAGGCTACACCTTC.